This TCR beta chain was captured by sequencing in a study of blood T cell repertoires in COVID-19 (dated by TCRdb to about 2020). Some background on the complete study: Collaborator samples came from the United States, Italy and Spain and covered acute and convalescent phases of COVID-19. The prospective study material was composed of cDNA or gDNA derived from T cells, B-cell-depleted T cells, or PBMCs. The dataset comprised deeply sampled blood TCRbeta repertoires from subjects exposed to, actively infected with, or recovered from COVID-19. The repertoires were released in a freely available public database intended as a resource for research on the immune response to SARS-CoV-2. The samples were drawn from two sources: the first 160 participants of the ongoing ImmuneRACE study, and about 1,300 subjects contributed by 6 global collaborators. A de-identified subject ID, COVID-19 status, age in years and sex were almost always included in the sample metadata. Where available, HLA class I and class II types were taken from metadata supplied by the sample provider and were not determined by assay-based typing. What the work shows at the level of the full study, not this receptor alone: The amount of clinical and demographic metadata varied by source and participant and was provided uncurated.

Notes on this clone: The target of this receptor is not known. No much larger clone is present one base from it, and per-base qualities are unavailable.

TCRbeta CDR3 regions were amplified from genomic DNA by means of the immunoSEQ Assay, a bias-controlled multiplex PCR. As for how the authors treated the data: Within the assay, amplification of reference gene primers was used to estimate how many nucleated cells each sample contained. Sequence reads were collapsed and filtered to measure the absolute abundance of every unique TCRbeta CDR3 rearrangement. For each sample, productive Simpson clonality was calculated as the square root of Simpson's diversity index across productive rearrangements. Entries here come from immuneACCESS through TCRdb and include only in-frame sequences with V and J called. Some clones fail to appear in such tables; in the studies checked, an unresolved V gene covers under half of the shortfall, and the cause of the remainder is unknown. For V, J and clone size, that table is used; D and trimming come from the DNA. This sample holds over 90,000 clones; 80% to 90% were observed only once. The ten biggest clones cover around 3.2% of the sample.

From the cysteine up to the phenylalanine, the CDR3 has a length of 14 residues. Only the CDR3 part of the read is kept: 42 bases, read in frame from the first base. V is pruned by 6 bases and J by 6 bases, leaving 8 bases of the junction without a gene match. For CDR1 and CDR2, the germline V gene (reference sequence) lists MNHEY and SMNVEV. The collaborating institutions used their own protocols to collect whole blood in K2EDTA tubes. Collaborator samples were shipped for TCRbeta analysis as frozen whole blood, isolated PBMCs, or DNA extracted from either sample type. The receptor was derived from a human donor in a cohort sampled during active COVID-19. The rearranged segments are TRBV27 and TRBJ1-5, with 7 bases aligning to TRBD1. Source material: peripheral blood. In nucleotides, the sequence is TGTGCCAGCAGACTAACAGGGGCCGGTCAGCCCCAGCATTTT. This codes for CASRLTGAGQPQHF.